What follows describes a single T cell receptor (beta chain). The antigen remains undetermined. These data are taken from a study of CD8+ T cells in alopecia areata. Study outcomes and limitations: Higher clonality and more expanded CD8+ clones appeared in lesional than normal scalp.

Lesional scalp tissue (obtained by punch biopsy) and peripheral blood were collected from alopecia areata patients. Per germline, CDR1 SGHRS and CDR2 YFSETQ. The CDR3 contains 15 residues. Trimming cost V 2 bases and J 4 bases, with 14 bases left between them. The sequencing template was cDNA reverse transcribed from extracted RNA. Produced via immunoSEQ multiplex PCR; TCRdb's table is partial and in-frame only. The data show some 99,000 clones, under 45% seen once. J is TRBJ2-3 and V is TRBV5-1; D is perhaps TRBD2 (6 bases). The source is a human donor with alopecia areata. Sequences were obtained from CD4+ T cells sorted from blood. The CDR3 region has the DNA TGCGCCAGCAGCTTCGCGGACGCGGGATCAGATACGCAGTATTTT. It translates to CASSFADAGSDTQYF.